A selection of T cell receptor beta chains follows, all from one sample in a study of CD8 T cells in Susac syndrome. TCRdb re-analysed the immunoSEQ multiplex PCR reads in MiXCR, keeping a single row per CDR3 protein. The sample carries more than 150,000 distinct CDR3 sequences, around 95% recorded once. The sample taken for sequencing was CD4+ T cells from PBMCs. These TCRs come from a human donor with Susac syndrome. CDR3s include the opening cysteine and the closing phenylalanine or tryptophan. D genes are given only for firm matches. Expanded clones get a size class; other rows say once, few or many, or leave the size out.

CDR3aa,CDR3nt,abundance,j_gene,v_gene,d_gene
CASSPGRENQPQHF,TGTGCCAGCAGCCCAGGACGGGAGAATCAGCCCCAGCATTTT,.,TRBJ1-5,TRBV6-5,.
CATSGPGSGDYNEQFF,TGTGCCACCAGTGGACCCGGTAGCGGGGACTACAATGAGCAGTTCTTC,.,TRBJ2-1,TRBV24-1,TRBD2
CSAYGHSSYNEQFF,TGCAGTGCGTACGGACACAGCTCCTACAATGAGCAGTTCTTC,.,TRBJ2-1,TRBV20-1,.
CASSSSNEQFF,TGTGCCAGCAGCTCGAGTAATGAGCAGTTCTTC,once,TRBJ2-1,TRBV7-9,.
CASSFGLAMETQYF,TGTGCCAGCAGTTTTGGGCTAGCAATGGAGACCCAGTACTTC,.,TRBJ2-5,TRBV12-3/TRBV12-4,.
CASSLDRGGTGELFF,TGCGCCAGCAGCTTGGACAGGGGAGGAACCGGGGAGCTGTTTTTT,.,TRBJ2-2,TRBV5-1,.
CASSRGQGANSPLHF,TGTGCCAGTAGCCGAGGACAGGGAGCCAATTCACCCCTCCACTTT,.,TRBJ1-6,TRBV19,TRBD1
CASSRDSYGYTF,TGTGCCAGCAGTCGCGACAGCTATGGCTACACCTTC,few,TRBJ1-2,TRBV25-1,.
CASSGRILSTDTQYF,TGTGCCAGCAGTGGGAGGATACTTAGCACAGATACGCAGTATTTT,.,TRBJ2-3,TRBV12-3/TRBV12-4,.
CATSRDNLDNSYEQYF,TGTGCCACCAGCAGAGATAACCTCGACAACTCCTACGAGCAGTACTTC,.,TRBJ2-7,TRBV15,.
CASSQQTGGFEKLFF,TGTGCCAGCAGCCAACAAACAGGGGGCTTTGAAAAACTGTTTTTT,.,TRBJ1-4,TRBV3-1,TRBD1
CASRGQESSYNSPLHF,TGTGCCAGCCGGGGACAGGAGAGCTCCTATAATTCACCCCTCCACTTT,.,TRBJ1-6,TRBV25-1,TRBD1
CASSLEGIGELFF,TGCGCCAGCAGCTTAGAGGGAATCGGGGAGCTGTTTTTT,.,TRBJ2-2,TRBV5-1,.
CASSLVEMSGANVLTF,TGTGCCAGCAGCTTAGTGGAGATGTCTGGGGCCAACGTCCTGACTTTC,.,TRBJ2-6,TRBV7-9,.
CASLALTYNEQFF,TGTGCCAGCCTAGCGCTTACCTACAATGAGCAGTTCTTC,once,TRBJ2-1,TRBV12-3/TRBV12-4,.
CASSYPTSGGHNEQFF,TGTGCCAGCAGTTACCCAACTAGCGGGGGACACAATGAGCAGTTCTTC,once,TRBJ2-1,TRBV6-5,TRBD2
CSARIGGTEAFF,TGCAGTGCTAGAATAGGGGGCACTGAAGCTTTCTTT,.,TRBJ1-1,TRBV20-1,.
CGSGFSNIQYF,TGTGGATCGGGGTTTTCGAACATTCAGTACTTC,.,TRBJ2-4,TRBV19,.
CASGILAGRLYNEQFF,TGTGCTAGTGGCATACTAGCGGGGAGATTATACAATGAGCAGTTCTTC,.,TRBJ2-1,TRBV12-5,TRBD2
CASSLELNYGYTF,TGCGCCAGCAGCTTGGAATTGAACTATGGCTACACCTTC,.,TRBJ1-2,TRBV5-1,.
CSARRGDQGTEAFF,TGCAGTGCTAGAAGGGGAGACCAGGGCACTGAAGCTTTCTTT,.,TRBJ1-1,TRBV20-1,.
CASVPSGEDTQYF,TGTGCCAGCGTCCCGTCCGGGGAAGATACGCAGTATTTT,.,TRBJ2-3,TRBV27,.
CASSPSSLAGQETQYF,TGTGCCAGCAGCCCCAGTTCGCTAGCGGGACAAGAGACCCAGTACTTC,.,TRBJ2-5,TRBV9,TRBD2
CASSQDLTDNYGYTF,TGTGCCAGCAGCCAAGATCTGACGGATAACTATGGCTACACCTTC,once,TRBJ1-2,TRBV3-1,.
CASSQDEGQSFYEQYF,TGCGCCAGCAGCCAAGACGAGGGACAGTCCTTCTACGAGCAGTACTTC,.,TRBJ2-7,TRBV4-1,TRBD1
CASGAGVSYGYTF,TGTGCCAGCGGGGCAGGGGTTAGCTATGGCTACACCTTC,once,TRBJ1-2,TRBV21-1,.
CASRFQGRLYNEQFF,TGTGCCAGCAGGTTCCAGGGTCGCCTCTACAATGAGCAGTTCTTC,.,TRBJ2-1,TRBV12-3/TRBV12-4,.
CASSVPGLGYTF,TGTGCCAGCAGCGTCCCGGGGCTTGGCTACACCTTC,.,TRBJ1-2,TRBV11-2,.
CASSTRSSGGRNTGELFF,TGTGCCAGCAGTACCCGGAGTAGCGGGGGGCGGAACACCGGGGAGCTGTTTTTT,.,TRBJ2-2,TRBV6-5,TRBD2
CSVNQGSETQYF,TGCAGCGTCAACCAGGGATCAGAGACCCAGTACTTC,.,TRBJ2-5,TRBV29-1,.
CSAYGLVNTGELFF,TGCAGCGCCTATGGACTGGTTAACACCGGGGAGCTGTTTTTT,.,TRBJ2-2,TRBV29-1,.
CASSLGVGLVDEKLFF,TGTGCCAGCAGCTTAGGAGTCGGACTAGTGGACGAAAAACTGTTTTTT,.,TRBJ1-4,TRBV11-2,.
CASSLARNSPLHF,TGTGCCAGCAGCTTAGCACGGAATTCACCCCTCCACTTT,.,TRBJ1-6,TRBV7-2,.
CSAIPRAGFEAFF,TGCAGTGCAATCCCGCGCGCGGGATTTGAAGCTTTCTTT,.,TRBJ1-1,TRBV20-1,.
CATSDTRTGGWWTEAFF,TGTGCCACCAGTGACACTCGAACAGGGGGCTGGTGGACTGAAGCTTTCTTT,.,TRBJ1-1,TRBV24-1,TRBD1
CSVRLGETQYF,TGCAGCGTTAGACTAGGGGAGACCCAGTACTTC,.,TRBJ2-5,TRBV29-1,.
CAIRSGLNQPQHF,TGTGCCATTCGATCAGGTCTTAATCAGCCCCAGCATTTT,once,TRBJ1-5,TRBV15,.
CASRLRNNSPLHF,TGTGCCAGCAGACTACGGAATAATTCACCCCTCCACTTT,.,TRBJ1-6,TRBV6-5,.
CASSIVSGANVLTF,TGTGCCAGTAGTATAGTCTCTGGGGCCAACGTCCTGACTTTC,.,TRBJ2-6,TRBV19,.
CASSRDWVTGNTIYF,TGTGCCAGTAGCCGGGACTGGGTTACTGGAAACACCATATATTTT,once,TRBJ1-3,TRBV19,.
CSARPEAFF,TGCAGTGCTAGACCGGAAGCTTTCTTT,once,TRBJ1-1,TRBV20-1,.
CSMRTGGYEQYF,TGCAGTATGAGGACAGGGGGATACGAGCAGTACTTC,.,TRBJ2-7,TRBV20-1,TRBD1
CSARDPSGVNNEQFF,TGCAGTGCTAGAGACCCCAGCGGGGTTAACAATGAGCAGTTCTTC,.,TRBJ2-1,TRBV20-1,TRBD2
CATSRDPRGQGAEQFF,TGTGCCACCAGCAGAGACCCCCGAGGACAGGGGGCTGAGCAGTTCTTC,.,TRBJ2-1,TRBV15,TRBD1
CASSPQVETQYF,TGTGCCAGCAGTCCTCAGGTGGAGACCCAGTACTTC,once,TRBJ2-5,TRBV2,.
CASQSPQLMNTEAFF,TGTGCCAGTCAAAGCCCCCAGCTTATGAACACTGAAGCTTTCTTT,.,TRBJ1-1,TRBV6-5,.
CASSPPFSDINSPLHF,TGTGCCAGCTCACCACCGTTCTCGGACATCAATTCACCCCTCCACTTT,.,TRBJ1-6,TRBV18,.
CSVIKGGIYEQFF,TGCAGTGTTATAAAGGGGGGAATCTATGAGCAGTTCTTC,.,TRBJ2-1,TRBV20-1,.
CSVGAGYGQPQHF,TGCAGCGTTGGAGCAGGGTACGGTCAGCCCCAGCATTTT,.,TRBJ1-5,TRBV29-1,.
CASSPRGQRGETQYF,TGTGCCAGCTCCCCACGGGGCCAGCGGGGGGAGACCCAGTACTTC,.,TRBJ2-5,TRBV18,TRBD2